Listed here are 24 T cell receptor beta chains from one sample, sequenced in a study of blood T cell repertoires in COVID-19. Produced via immunoSEQ multiplex PCR; TCRdb's table is partial and in-frame only. The top ten hold over 9.5% of the sample, which has under 60,000 clones, 87% seen once. Sequenced material: peripheral blood. Source of these receptors: a human donor with acute or convalescent COVID-19. The donor label of this sample is uncertain.

The chain employs TRBV5-5 and TRBJ1-5, with no clear D. The germline CDR1 and CDR2 sequences are SGHKS and YYEKEE (reference sequence). V lost 0 bases to trimming and J lost 1 base, with 8 bases between them. The CDR3 loop spans 15 amino acids. CDR3 coding DNA: TGTGCCAGCAGCTTGGCCGAGGGAAGCAATCAGCCCCAGCATTTT. Translation: CASSLAEGSNQPQHF.

The chain is built from TRBV9 and TRBJ1-1; D is unresolved. The length of the CDR3 is 13 residues. The germline V and J ends were trimmed by 4 bases and 1 base, with 8 bases remaining between them. Germline CDR1 SGDLS, CDR2 YYNGEE. CDR3 bases: TGTGCCAGCAGCTCCACTTCGAACACTGAAGCTTTCTTT. It translates to CASSSTSNTEAFF.

The chain recombines TRBV19 with TRBJ1-6; 7 positions agree with TRBD1. The V gene end was trimmed by 3 bases and the J gene end by 5 bases; junction bases not matched to a gene: 4. Looked up from germline, CDR1 is LNHDA and CDR2 is SQIVND (reference sequence). The CDR3 is made up of 15 amino acids. CDR3 nucleotide sequence: TGTGCCAGTAGTATCGACAGGGCGGATAATTCACCCCTCCACTTT. This gives the protein CASSIDRADNSPLHF.

This chain joins TRBV5-1 and TRBJ2-2; perhaps TRBD1 as D (6 bases). The CDR3 consists of 15 residues. Trimming took off 4 bases at V and 0 bases at J, with 10 bases between the two ends. Per germline, CDR1 SGHRS and CDR2 YFSETQ. The CDR3, as DNA: TGCGCCAGCAGCGGAGGACAGTCGAACACCGGGGAGCTGTTTTTT. Amino acids: CASSGGQSNTGELFF.

The chain uses TRBV28 and TRBJ1-4; 8 bases map to TRBD1. The trim removed 1 base at V and 7 bases at J, leaving 11 bases unmatched. CDR1 and CDR2 (germline): MDHEN, SYDVKM. The CDR3 sequence is 17 residues long. The CDR3 DNA sequence: TGTGCCAGCAGTTTATTCCGGGACAGGACGGGGCGTGAAAAACTGTTTTTT. This codes for CASSLFRDRTGREKLFF. The whole variable domain, remainder taken from reference TRBV28 and TRBJ1-4, is DVKVTQSSRYLVKRTGEKVFLECVQDMDHENMFWYRQDPGLGLRLIYFSYDVKMKEKGDIPEGYSVSREKKERFSLILESASTNQTSMYLCASSLFRDRTGREKLFFGSGTQLSVL.

This clone appeared once. The chain has TRBV6-6 and TRBJ2-1; TRBD1 is a possible D gene (5 bases). The CDR3 runs 16 residues. Per germline, CDR1 MNHNY and CDR2 SVGAGI (reference sequence). The germline V and J ends were trimmed by 3 bases and 4 bases, with 16 bases remaining between them. The CDR3 DNA is TGTGCCAGCAGTTATAAGGGGTTCGGTTTTTACAATGAGCAGTTCTTC. It translates to CASSYKGFGFYNEQFF.

This clone appeared a single time. This chain connects TRBV28 to TRBJ1-5; D is unresolved. V lost 4 bases, J lost 7 bases, and 17 bases lay in between. The CDR3 extends over 15 amino acids. Germline values: CDR1 MDHEN, CDR2 SYDVKM. The CDR3 coding sequence is TGTGCCAGCAGTTATAGGGAGGGTGGTTGGCAGCCCCAGCATTTT. The encoded protein is CASSYREGGWQPQHF.

V usage is TRBV5-1 and J usage is TRBJ2-3; TRBD2 matches 15 bases. The CDR3 runs 20 residues. Germline-derived CDR1 and CDR2 are SGHRS and YFSETQ. V shed 4 bases and J 0 bases; nucleotides not matched to a gene: 12. Here the CDR3 reads CASSLGLAGGGYPSTDTQYF. CDR3 DNA: TGCGCCAGCAGCCTGGGACTAGCGGGGGGTGGCTACCCTAGCACAGATACGCAGTATTTT.

The rearrangement uses TRBV9 and TRBJ2-7; TRBD2 might be the D (5 bases). With 3 bases removed from V and 5 bases from J, the gap between germline ends came to 18 bases. The germline gives CDR1 SGDLS, CDR2 YYNGEE. The CDR3 contains 15 residues. CDR3 coding DNA: TGTGCCAGCAGCGATGGAAAGCGAGACTACGACGAGCAGTACTTC. It specifies CASSDGKRDYDEQYF.

The rearrangement uses TRBV5-5 and TRBJ1-1, with 8 bases that match TRBD1. Germline V gives CDR1 SGHKS, CDR2 YYEKEE (reference sequence). The CDR3 runs 14 residues. V dropped 4 bases and J dropped 5; count of bases not matched to a gene: 7. CDR3 DNA sequence: TGTGCCAGCAGCCAAGGACAGGGAAGAACTGAAGCTTTCTTT. It codes for CASSQGQGRTEAFF.

The rearrangement uses TRBV11-2 and TRBJ2-5; D remains ambiguous. Trimming removed 6 bases from V and 5 bases from J, with 7 bases in between. This CDR3 spans 11 amino acids. Germline CDR1 SGHAT, CDR2 FQNNGV. Written as DNA, the CDR3 is TGTGCCAGCAGATCCCTGGAGACCCAGTACTTC. It encodes CASRSLETQYF.

The chain has TRBV5-1 and TRBJ2-1, with D possibly TRBD2 on 5 matching bases. Trimming cost V 3 bases and J 0 bases, with 13 bases left between them. CDR1 is SGHRS, CDR2 YFSETQ, per germline. There are 16 residues in the CDR3. For the CDR3, the DNA is TGCGCCAGCAGCTCTCTGAGGGTTAACTCCTACAATGAGCAGTTCTTC. Its translation: CASSSLRVNSYNEQFF.

J is TRBJ2-3 and V is TRBV2; TRBD2 aligns across 8 bases. The CDR3 consists of 14 residues. Germline CDR1 and CDR2: SNHLY and FYNNEI. V lost 7 bases to trimming and J lost 5 bases; unmatched junction nucleotides: 8. The CDR3 DNA is TGTGCCAGCATGAGAGCGGGGGTGGGAGATACGCAGTATTTT. Residues: CASMRAGVGDTQYF.

This chain joins TRBV6-2 or TRBV6-3 and TRBJ1-2; D ambiguous. This CDR3 has 13 residues. Germline values: CDR1 MNHEY, CDR2 SVGEGT. Deletions cut 5 bases from V and 8 bases from J, with 15 bases between. CDR3 protein: CASSIPSPRGYTF. In nucleotides, the CDR3 is TGTGCCAGCAGTATCCCTTCTCCGCGGGGCTACACCTTC.

The CDR3 nucleotides read TGTGCCAGCAGTTACTCGACAGAACGTGGGGAAGCTTTCTTT. The encoded protein is CASSYSTERGEAFF. The V and J genes are TRBV6-6 and TRBJ1-1; D possibly corresponds to TRBD1 (5 bases). The CDR3 runs to 14 residues. Germline V lookup: CDR1 MNHNY, CDR2 SVGAGI (reference sequence). V gave up 0 bases and J gave up 8 bases, with 13 bases separating them.

The chain links TRBV19 to TRBJ1-1; no reliable D call. The CDR3 is 15 amino acids. Deletions cut 1 base from V and 1 base from J, with 10 bases between. CDR1 is LNHDA and CDR2 is SQIVND in the germline V gene (reference sequence). The CDR3 protein is CASSIVPRGNTEAFF. The CDR3 nucleotides read TGTGCCAGTAGTATAGTACCTAGAGGGAACACTGAAGCTTTCTTT.

This chain joins TRBV4-1 and TRBJ2-2; 7 positions match TRBD2. The CDR3 runs 18 residues. The junction had 11 bases not matched to a gene; V was cut back by 2 bases and J by 2 bases. Germline assignment: CDR1 MGHRA and CDR2 YSYEKL. The CDR3 sequence: CASSQQPGVAGNTGELFF. In DNA form, the CDR3 reads TGCGCCAGCAGCCAACAACCGGGGGTAGCGGGTAACACCGGGGAGCTGTTTTTT.

The V call is TRBV6-5, the J call TRBJ2-7; 7 bases line up with TRBD2. Trimming cost V 8 bases and J 5 bases; bases outside gene matches: 9. CDR3 length: 13 amino acids. Germline assignment: CDR1 MNHEY and CDR2 SVGAGI. The CDR3 sequence is CASAQGREDEQYV. The CDR3 bases are TGTGCCAGCGCCCAGGGTCGGGAGGACGAGCAGTACGTC.

The CDR3 nucleotides are TGTGCCAGCAGTAGCCTAGCGACCGGGGAGCTGTTTTTT. This translates into CASSSLATGELFF. The chain is built from TRBV6-5 and TRBJ2-2; weak D call: TRBD2 (6 bases). The CDR3 runs 13 residues. Per the germline V gene, CDR1 is MNHEY and CDR2 is SVGAGI. Between the trimmed V and J ends, which lost 5 bases and 5 bases, there was a span of 9 bases.

V gene TRBV9 combines with J gene TRBJ2-3; 8 bases agree with TRBD2. J was trimmed by 8 bases and V by 3 bases; bases with no gene match: 5. CDR1 SGDLS and CDR2 YYNGEE come from the germline V gene. This CDR3 has 13 amino acids. The CDR3 sequence: CASSGVSGATQYF. The CDR3, as DNA: TGTGCCAGCAGCGGCGTTAGCGGGGCTACGCAGTATTTT.

The chain employs TRBV19 and TRBJ1-2; 7 positions match TRBD1. The J segment lost 0 bases and the V segment lost 3 bases, leaving 4 bases of the junction unmatched. Germline-derived CDR1 and CDR2 are LNHDA and SQIVND (reference sequence). The CDR3 totals 15 residues. CDR3 loop: CASSIGDRANYGYTF. The CDR3 nucleotides are TGTGCCAGTAGTATTGGAGACAGGGCTAACTATGGCTACACCTTC. The complete variable domain, with remaining parts taken from reference TRBV19 and TRBJ1-2, reads DGGITQSPKYLFRKEGQNVTLSCEQNLNHDAMYWYRQDPGQGLRLIYYSQIVNDFQKGDIAEGYSVSREKKESFPLTVTSAQKNPTAFYLCASSIGDRANYGYTFGSGTRLTVV.

The chain joins TRBV2 to TRBJ2-1; the D gene is possibly TRBD2 (7 bases). Trimming removed 5 bases from V and 2 bases from J, with 16 bases in between. In germline, CDR1 is SNHLY, CDR2 FYNNEI. The CDR3 is made up of 16 amino acids. CDR3 sequence reads: CASSILRRGPYNEQFF. DNA of the CDR3: TGTGCCAGCAGTATCCTCCGGCGGGGGCCCTACAATGAGCAGTTCTTC.

This chain uses TRBV5-1 with TRBJ2-5; maybe TRBD2 (7 bases). This CDR3 region has 14 residues. Germline CDR1 SGHRS, CDR2 YFSETQ. Trimming removed 4 bases from V and 3 bases from J, with 13 bases in between. CDR3 in DNA: TGCGCCAGCAGCGTACTAGGGGGGGAAGAGACCCAGTACTTC. This codes for CASSVLGGEETQYF.

The chain has TRBV28 and TRBJ1-4; tentatively, D is TRBD1 (6 bases). Germline CDR1 and CDR2: MDHEN and SYDVKM. V lost 1 base, J lost 14 bases, and 14 bases lay in between. The CDR3 totals 13 residues. CDR3 residues: CASSLSGQPGLFF. The CDR3 DNA follows: TGTGCCAGCAGTTTATCGGGACAACCGGGTCTGTTTTTT.